This T cell receptor beta chain was identified in a study of T cell responses to AZD1222 COVID-19 vaccine. Whole-study findings and limits: White British people made up most donors, females outnumbered males, and clonal diversity was possibly underestimated.

Worth noting for this clone: Its cognate antigen is unknown.

Measured with immunoSEQ multiplex PCR; TCRdb has only the in-frame clones, and not every one. The data hold 170,000 or so clones, with 90% observed a single time. V was shortened by 6 bases and J by 1 base, with 7 bases between the two germline ends. CDR3 length: 13 residues. Germline V lookup: CDR1 SGHVS, CDR2 FQNEAQ. The receptor's source is an adult in good health. The gene calls are TRBV7-8 and TRBJ1-5; D ambiguous. The sample was peripheral blood, taken on day 0 of AZD1222 vaccination. CDR3 in DNA: TGTGCCAGCAGGGGTTGGAGCAATCAGCCCCAGCATTTT. This encodes CASRGWSNQPQHF.